Listed below are T cell receptor beta chains from one sample, sequenced in a study of blood T cell repertoires in COVID-19. Clones were read by immunoSEQ multiplex PCR, and TCRdb kept only the in-frame ones, dropping some. The table has about 370,000 clones, about 90% seen once. Sequencing input: peripheral blood. These receptors originate from a woman aged 30 to 39 with COVID-19, enrolled during active disease. Both conserved end residues are part of each CDR3. Fields, in order: clone size, D gene, J gene, V gene, CDR3 protein, CDR3 DNA. The D gene is left open where the match is weak. Not every row has a clone size; where given, it reads once, few, many or a size class.

>-|-|TRBJ2-5|TRBV6-5
CASSYSLRGGETQYF
TGTGCCAGCAGTTACTCGCTTAGGGGGGGAGAGACCCAGTACTTC
>-|TRBD2|TRBJ2-3|TRBV14
CASSQDWTSGADTQYF
TGTGCCAGCAGCCAAGATTGGACTAGCGGCGCGGATACGCAGTATTTT
>-|TRBD1|TRBJ1-2|TRBV4-1
CASSQAGGYGYTF
TGCGCCAGCAGCCAAGCAGGGGGCTATGGCTACACCTTC
>few|TRBD1|TRBJ1-1|TRBV6-5
CASRLGGQGASAFF
TGTGCCAGCAGGCTTGGCGGACAGGGGGCATCGGCTTTCTTT
>few|TRBD1|TRBJ2-5|TRBV7-9
CASSLNPWDRGRETQYF
TGTGCCAGCAGCTTAAATCCCTGGGACAGGGGAAGGGAGACCCAGTACTTC
>-|TRBD2|TRBJ2-3|TRBV13
CASSLERTSGHEGAQYF
TGTGCCAGCAGCTTAGAAAGGACTAGCGGCCATGAGGGGGCGCAGTATTTT
>-|-|TRBJ2-5|TRBV7-8
CASSHIGGQETQYF
TGTGCCAGCAGCCATATTGGCGGCCAAGAGACCCAGTACTTC
>-|-|TRBJ2-1|TRBV6-2/TRBV6-3
CASSYQPPGSSYNEQFF
TGTGCCAGCAGTTACCAGCCTCCGGGGAGCTCCTACAATGAGCAGTTCTTC
>-|TRBD1|TRBJ2-3|TRBV18
CASSPDRGRDTQYF
TGTGCCAGCTCGCCCGACAGGGGTCGGGATACGCAGTATTTT
>-|-|TRBJ2-7|TRBV10-2
CASRSRGVEIYEQYF
TGCGCCAGCAGATCCCGGGGAGTAGAGATCTACGAGCAGTACTTC
>-|-|TRBJ1-1|TRBV19
CASSHAGTLMNTEAFF
TGTGCCAGTAGTCACGCGGGGACCCTAATGAACACTGAAGCTTTCTTT